Listed below are T cell receptor beta chains from one sample, sequenced in a study of T cell changes during pregnancy in multiple sclerosis. Using immunoSEQ multiplex PCR, the repertoire was profiled, and TCRdb retains in-frame clones only, with some absent. The sample includes around 85,000 clones, about 90% of them seen just once. The specimen was PBMCs, collected in the first trimester of pregnancy. The source is a female donor in good health, serving as a control in a pregnancy study. Some clones in this sample may be carry-over from other donors' samples. CDR3s include the opening cysteine and the closing phenylalanine or tryptophan. Each record gives: CDR3 protein, CDR3 DNA, D gene, V gene, clone size, J gene. A D gene is named only where the DNA matches it firmly. Size is stated for part of the rows, as once, few or many counts, or as a class when the clone is expanded.

CDR3aa: CASSESGTGVGTQYF
CDR3nt: TGCGCCAGCAGCGAATCCGGGACAGGGGTGGGGACCCAGTACTTC
d_gene: TRBD1
v_gene: TRBV5-1
abundance: once
j_gene: TRBJ2-5

CDR3aa: CASTQSRAKRASSGANVLTF
CDR3nt: TGTGCCAGCACCCAGTCGCGAGCCAAGCGGGCCAGCTCTGGGGCCAACGTCCTGACTTTC
d_gene: -
v_gene: TRBV21-1
abundance: -
j_gene: TRBJ2-6

CDR3aa: CASSLGWASGRATGVSTDTQYF
CDR3nt: TGTGCCAGCAGTTTAGGGTGGGCTAGCGGGAGGGCAACGGGTGTCAGCACAGATACGCAGTATTTT
d_gene: TRBD2
v_gene: TRBV28
abundance: -
j_gene: TRBJ2-3

CDR3aa: CASSGIGGAGELFF
CDR3nt: TGTGCCAGCAGCGGAATAGGAGGAGCCGGGGAGCTGTTTTTT
d_gene: -
v_gene: TRBV9
abundance: -
j_gene: TRBJ2-2

CDR3aa: CASSRSGTGGRNEQFF
CDR3nt: TGCGCCAGCAGCCGGTCCGGGACAGGGGGTAGGAATGAGCAGTTCTTC
d_gene: TRBD1
v_gene: TRBV5-1
abundance: once
j_gene: TRBJ2-1

CDR3aa: CASSLVPSIYNEQFF
CDR3nt: TGTGCCAGCAGCTTAGTTCCTAGCATCTACAATGAGCAGTTCTTC
d_gene: -
v_gene: TRBV7-2
abundance: -
j_gene: TRBJ2-1

CDR3aa: CASSQDGTGDNEKLFF
CDR3nt: TGTGCCAGCAGCCAAGACGGGACAGGGGATAATGAAAAACTGTTTTTT
d_gene: TRBD1
v_gene: TRBV4-2
abundance: -
j_gene: TRBJ1-4

CDR3aa: CASSLLGAAGNTIYF
CDR3nt: TGTGCCAGCAGTTTACTGGGGGCGGCTGGAAACACCATATATTTT
d_gene: -
v_gene: TRBV28
abundance: -
j_gene: TRBJ1-3

CDR3aa: CASSHRVRDTEAFF
CDR3nt: TGTGCCAGCAGCCACAGGGTTAGGGACACTGAAGCTTTCTTT
d_gene: -
v_gene: TRBV27
abundance: -
j_gene: TRBJ1-1

CDR3aa: CASSEGTRQETQYF
CDR3nt: TGTGCCAGCAGCGAAGGGACAAGGCAAGAGACCCAGTACTTC
d_gene: -
v_gene: TRBV9
abundance: -
j_gene: TRBJ2-5

CDR3aa: CATPPGQGGFDTQYF
CDR3nt: TGTGCCACCCCGCCCGGACAGGGAGGGTTCGATACGCAGTATTTT
d_gene: -
v_gene: TRBV2
abundance: -
j_gene: TRBJ2-3

CDR3aa: CASSFGTTSNEQFF
CDR3nt: TGTGCCAGCAGCTTCGGGACTACTTCTAATGAGCAGTTCTTC
d_gene: TRBD2
v_gene: TRBV7-9
abundance: -
j_gene: TRBJ2-1

CDR3aa: CASSLEQALGYGYTF
CDR3nt: TGTGCCAGCAGCTTAGAACAGGCCTTGGGGTATGGCTACACCTTC
d_gene: -
v_gene: TRBV7-2
abundance: -
j_gene: TRBJ1-2

CDR3aa: CASSLPGTSIGTGELFF
CDR3nt: TGTGCCAGCAGTTTGCCCGGGACTAGCATAGGGACCGGGGAGCTGTTTTTT
d_gene: TRBD2
v_gene: TRBV28
abundance: -
j_gene: TRBJ2-2

CDR3aa: CASSGGATNEKLFF
CDR3nt: TGTGCCAGCAGTGGAGGGGCGACTAATGAAAAACTGTTTTTT
d_gene: -
v_gene: TRBV27
abundance: -
j_gene: TRBJ1-4

CDR3aa: CASSIAHKRSNEQFF
CDR3nt: TGTGCCAGTAGTATAGCGCACAAGCGTAGCAATGAGCAGTTCTTC
d_gene: -
v_gene: TRBV19
abundance: -
j_gene: TRBJ2-1

CDR3aa: CASSIESRGRNEQFF
CDR3nt: TGTGCCAGTAGTATAGAGAGCAGGGGGCGAAATGAGCAGTTCTTC
d_gene: TRBD1
v_gene: TRBV19
abundance: once
j_gene: TRBJ2-1

CDR3aa: CASATSNTGELFF
CDR3nt: TGTGCCAGCGCAACATCGAACACCGGGGAGCTGTTTTTT
d_gene: -
v_gene: TRBV9
abundance: -
j_gene: TRBJ2-2

CDR3aa: CASRGRAGSLETQYF
CDR3nt: TGTGCCAGCAGAGGCCGGGCAGGGTCCTTGGAGACCCAGTACTTC
d_gene: -
v_gene: TRBV6-7
abundance: -
j_gene: TRBJ2-5

CDR3aa: CASSPGLAIGEQFF
CDR3nt: TGTGCCAGCAGCCCGGGACTAGCGATAGGTGAGCAGTTCTTC
d_gene: TRBD2
v_gene: TRBV7-3
abundance: once
j_gene: TRBJ2-1

CDR3aa: CASSQGGDSPLHF
CDR3nt: TGTGCCAGCAGCCAAGGGGGGGATTCACCCCTCCACTTT
d_gene: -
v_gene: TRBV4-2
abundance: few
j_gene: TRBJ1-6

CDR3aa: CGEGGADRGLYEQFF
CDR3nt: TGTGGAGAGGGAGGGGCCGACAGGGGCCTCTATGAGCAGTTCTTC
d_gene: -
v_gene: TRBV27
abundance: -
j_gene: TRBJ2-1

CDR3aa: CATSGGWTGGNTEAFF
CDR3nt: TGTGCCACCAGCGGCGGGTGGACAGGGGGGAACACTGAAGCTTTCTTT
d_gene: TRBD1
v_gene: TRBV15
abundance: once
j_gene: TRBJ1-1

CDR3aa: CASRLTSGGAGDEQFF
CDR3nt: TGTGCCAGCAGATTGACTAGCGGGGGGGCTGGAGATGAGCAGTTCTTC
d_gene: TRBD2
v_gene: TRBV27
abundance: -
j_gene: TRBJ2-1

CDR3aa: CASIPGGLIQETQYF
CDR3nt: TGTGCCAGCATCCCGGGGGGCCTCATCCAAGAGACCCAGTACTTC
d_gene: -
v_gene: TRBV27
abundance: -
j_gene: TRBJ2-5